The 10 T cell receptor beta chains reported below all come from one sample, sequenced in a study of T cells in Graves' hyperthyroidism and ophthalmopathy (dated by TCRdb to the late 2010s). Library creation used multiplex PCR. The sample was run on an Illumina HiSeq 2000. Amplification of TCR beta CDR3 regions was carried out from RNA transcripts. The TCR CDR3 was subjected to a first round of RT-PCR using the HTBI primer set and the Qiagen OneStep RT-PCR kit. TCRdb reworked the public reads: Q25 trimming with fastp, MiXCR clone assembly, productive beta chains retained. Entries that share a CDR3 protein sequence are merged under the most common genes and DNA. This sample holds 340,000 or so distinct CDR3 sequences; about 18% were observed only once. Jointly, the top ten make up under 55% of the sample. The specimen was blood. The source of these receptors is a woman between 45 and 60 years old with Graves' hyperthyroidism.

This clonotype was counted a few times. This sequence joins TRBV7-3 and TRBJ2-7; 9 nucleotides line up with TRBD1. After removal of 0 bases from V and 5 bases from J, the junction contained 8 bases not matched to a gene. The germline V gene encodes CDR1 SGHTA and CDR2 FQGTGA. The CDR3 has 16 amino acids. CDR3 DNA sequence: TGTGCCAGCAGCTTAACCTGCGGGACAGGGTTCGACGAGCAGTACGTC. This encodes CASSLTCGTGFDEQYV.

This clonotype occurred many times. J is TRBJ1-1 and V is TRBV6-1; weak D call: TRBD1 (5 bases). Trimming cost V 0 bases and J 5 bases, with 10 bases left between them. Germline assignment: CDR1 MNHNS and CDR2 SASEGT. There are 14 residues in the CDR3. In nucleotides, the CDR3 is TGTGCCAGCAGTGAAGCAGGGACTTTGACTGAAGCTTTCTTT. Its translation is CASSEAGTLTEAFF.

V gene TRBV5-6 combines with J gene TRBJ2-1; TRBD2 aligns across 10 bases. Germline V gene data show CDR1 as SGHDT and CDR2 as YYEEEE. The CDR3 covers 15 residues. The trim removed 2 bases at V and 7 bases at J, leaving 6 bases unmatched. CDR3 region: CASSFRILAGNEQFF. CDR3 sequence (DNA): TGTGCCAGCAGCTTCAGAATACTAGCGGGGAATGAGCAGTTCTTC.

This clonotype was seen a handful of times. The chain is built from TRBV7-6 and TRBJ2-2; 7 bases line up with TRBD1. The CDR3 sequence is 16 residues long. V trimming: 5 bases; J trimming: 4 bases; junction bases outside the gene matches: 10. Germline CDR1 is SGHVS and CDR2 is FNYEAQ. This CDR3 is CASSPHRDRITGELFF. CDR3 DNA sequence: TGTGCCAGCAGCCCACACCGGGACAGAATCACCGGGGAGCTGTTTTTT.

This clonotype was counted at least ten times. The chain links TRBV10-1 to TRBJ1-1, with 8 bases matching TRBD1. The CDR3 extends over 15 amino acids. With V trimmed by 4 bases and J by 4 bases, 8 bases remained unmatched. CDR1 and CDR2 from the germline V gene are WNHNN and SYGVQD (reference sequence). CDR3 amino acids: CASSAGDRGSTEAFF. The CDR3 DNA follows: TGCGCCAGCAGTGCGGGTGACAGGGGATCCACTGAAGCTTTCTTT.

This clonotype came up a few times. The gene calls are TRBV29-1 and TRBJ2-1; tentatively, D is TRBD1 (6 bases). The germline CDR1 and CDR2 sequences are SQVTM and ANQGSEA. This CDR3 spans 13 amino acids. V gave up 4 bases and J gave up 8 bases, with 15 bases separating them. The CDR3 sequence is CSVAPTGIDEQFF. CDR3 coding DNA: TGCAGCGTTGCCCCTACAGGGATCGATGAGCAGTTCTTC.

The chain joins TRBV9 to TRBJ2-3; weak D call: TRBD2 (5 bases). The CDR3 consists of 13 residues. Trimming removed 0 bases from V and 6 bases from J, with 8 bases in between. The germline CDR1 and CDR2 sequences are SGDLS and YYNGEE. The CDR3 nucleotides read TGTGCCAGCAGCGTAGCTTCGGGGGATACGCAGTATTTT. This codes for CASSVASGDTQYF.

There are many counts of this clonotype. This sequence joins TRBV20-1 and TRBJ2-3; D perhaps matches TRBD2 (5 bases). This CDR3 region has 13 residues. V shed 4 bases and J shed 5 bases, with 13 bases lying between them. Germline V gives CDR1 DFQATT, CDR2 SNEGSKA (reference sequence). CDR3 coding DNA: TGCAGTGCTAAAATGCCCGGAGGAGATACGCAGTATTTT. It codes for CSAKMPGGDTQYF.

This clonotype was seen ten or more times. The chain is built from TRBV5-1 and TRBJ2-1, with 8 bases matching TRBD1. CDR1 and CDR2 from the germline V gene are SGHRS and YFSETQ. This CDR3 contains 16 residues. V was clipped by 2 bases and J by 6 bases; unmatched bases: 10. The CDR3: CASSLIIGQGGNEQFF. Written as DNA, the CDR3 is TGCGCCAGCAGCTTAATAATCGGACAGGGTGGCAATGAGCAGTTCTTC.

This clonotype has a count of ten or more. V is TRBV3-1 and J is TRBJ1-1; D gene uncertain. The CDR3 has 16 residues. The V end was cut by 5 bases, the J end by 1 base, with 17 bases between. Looked up from germline, CDR1 is LGHDT and CDR2 is YNNKEL (reference sequence). The CDR3 here is CASSKLMGSGNTEAFF. CDR3 nucleotide sequence: TGTGCCAGCAGCAAACTGATGGGGAGCGGGAACACTGAAGCTTTCTTT. Drawing the rest from reference TRBV3-1 and TRBJ1-1, the complete variable domain is DTAVSQTPKYLVTQMGNDKSIKCEQNLGHDTMYWYKQDSKKFLKIMFSYNNKELIINETVPNRFSPKSPDKAHLNLHINSLELGDSAVYFCASSKLMGSGNTEAFFGQGTRLTVV.